A selection of T cell receptor beta chains follows, all from one sample in a study of T cell responses to AZD1222 COVID-19 vaccine. TCRdb's copy holds only in-frame clones and misses some; the assay was immunoSEQ multiplex PCR. The table records fewer than 150,000 clones, roughly 91% of them present only once. The sequencing used peripheral blood, collected 28 days after the second AZD1222 dose. The receptors stem from an adult who received the AZD1222 COVID-19 vaccine. Each CDR3 is given without its conserved first and last residue.

TRBV10-3	TRBJ2-3	AISGQDIFQGTDTQY
TRBV7-3	TRBJ2-1	ASSKSDVNEQF
TRBV7-2	TRBJ2-7	ASSLGWVSSEQY
TRBV19	TRBJ1-5	ASTGGKGSYNQPQH
TRBV4-2	TRBJ2-3	ASSQPDGDRVTDTQY
TRBV2	TRBJ1-6	ASSDDYNSPLH
TRBV24-1	TRBJ1-5	ATNTRDQPQH
TRBV19	TRBJ1-1	ASSLPAGLTEAF
TRBV20-1	TRBJ2-1	SAANIPEQF
TRBV28	TRBJ2-3	ASSLTSGLTDTQY
TRBV5-1	TRBJ1-4	ASRVRTGEEKLF
TRBV30	TRBJ2-5	AWREQGRVETQY
TRBV5-1	TRBJ2-7	ASSPGGGSSYEQY
TRBV9	TRBJ1-2	ASEGTDSGYT
TRBV6-5	TRBJ2-7	ASSYGSGDYEQY
TRBV7-2	TRBJ1-5	ASSLETGGDQPQH
TRBV5-5	TRBJ1-1	ASSPTGTLNTEAF
TRBV19	TRBJ1-5	ASSMVRLKSNQPQH
TRBV28	TRBJ2-3	ASSSWGYWTEITDTQY
TRBV6-1	TRBJ1-6	ASSEKASSPLH
TRBV29-1	TRBJ2-2	SVEPSGGLGELF
TRBV5-1	TRBJ1-1	ASSSRDRGDSQEAF
TRBV7-9	TRBJ2-2	ASIPGLAGTGELF
TRBV28	TRBJ2-7	ASSLFGSPFYEQY
TRBV28	TRBJ1-2	ASSLLDYGYT